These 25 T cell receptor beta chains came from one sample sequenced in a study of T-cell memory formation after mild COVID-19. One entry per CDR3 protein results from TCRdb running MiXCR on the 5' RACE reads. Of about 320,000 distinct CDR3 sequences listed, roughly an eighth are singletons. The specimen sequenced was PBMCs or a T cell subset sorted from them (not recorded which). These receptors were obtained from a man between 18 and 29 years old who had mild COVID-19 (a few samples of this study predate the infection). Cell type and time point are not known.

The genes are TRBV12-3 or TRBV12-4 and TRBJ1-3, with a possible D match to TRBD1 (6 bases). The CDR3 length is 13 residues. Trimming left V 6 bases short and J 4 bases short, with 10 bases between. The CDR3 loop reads CASRTGIGNTIYF. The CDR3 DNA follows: TGTGCCAGCAGGACAGGAATCGGAAACACCATATATTTT.

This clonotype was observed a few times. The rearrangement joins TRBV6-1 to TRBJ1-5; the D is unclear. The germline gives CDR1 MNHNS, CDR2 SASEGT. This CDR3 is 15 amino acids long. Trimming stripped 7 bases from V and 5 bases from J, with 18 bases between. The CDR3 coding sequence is TGTGCCAGCAATCGCGACGGTAGGTCGGATCAGCCCCAGCATTTT. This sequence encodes CASNRDGRSDQPQHF.

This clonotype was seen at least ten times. The CDR3, as DNA: TGTGCCAGCAGCCCCCCAGGTGTCCGGGAGACCCAGTACTTC. This encodes CASSPPGVRETQYF. This rearrangement joins TRBV5-6 to TRBJ2-5; D is unresolved. V lost 4 bases and J lost 5, with 15 bases in between. The CDR3 sequence is 14 residues long. Germline V CDR1 and CDR2: SGHDT, YYEEEE.

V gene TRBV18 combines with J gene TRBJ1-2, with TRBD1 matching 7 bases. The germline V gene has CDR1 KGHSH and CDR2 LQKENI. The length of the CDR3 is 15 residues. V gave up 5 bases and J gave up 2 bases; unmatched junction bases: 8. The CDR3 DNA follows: TGTGCCAGCTCAGACCCGACAGGGATCAACTATGGCTACACCTTC. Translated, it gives CASSDPTGINYGYTF.

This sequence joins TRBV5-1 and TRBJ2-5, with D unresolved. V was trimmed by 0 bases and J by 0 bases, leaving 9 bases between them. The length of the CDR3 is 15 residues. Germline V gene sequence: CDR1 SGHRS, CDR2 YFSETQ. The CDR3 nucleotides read TGCGCCAGCAGCTTGGGTGACTGGCACCAAGAGACCCAGTACTTC. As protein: CASSLGDWHQETQYF.

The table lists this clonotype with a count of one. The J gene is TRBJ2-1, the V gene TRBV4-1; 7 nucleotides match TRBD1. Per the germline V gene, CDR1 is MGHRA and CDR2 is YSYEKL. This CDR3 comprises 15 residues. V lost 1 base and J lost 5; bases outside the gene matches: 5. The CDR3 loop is CASSQGQGRDNEQFF. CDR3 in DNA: TGCGCCAGCAGCCAAGGACAGGGAAGAGACAATGAGCAGTTCTTC.

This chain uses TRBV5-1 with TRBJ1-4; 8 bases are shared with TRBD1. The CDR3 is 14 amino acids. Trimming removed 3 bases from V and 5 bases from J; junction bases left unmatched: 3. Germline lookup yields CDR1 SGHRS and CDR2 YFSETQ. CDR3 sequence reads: CASSSGTGNEKLFF. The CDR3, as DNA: TGCGCCAGCAGCTCCGGGACAGGAAATGAAAAACTGTTTTTT.

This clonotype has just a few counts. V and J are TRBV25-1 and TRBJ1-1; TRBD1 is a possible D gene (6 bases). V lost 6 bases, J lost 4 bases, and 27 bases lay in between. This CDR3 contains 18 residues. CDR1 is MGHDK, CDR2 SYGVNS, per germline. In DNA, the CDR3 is TGTGCCAGCAGCGCAGGGGTACCCGGCCGTAGGTGGAGCACTGAAGCTTTCTTT. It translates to CASSAGVPGRRWSTEAFF.

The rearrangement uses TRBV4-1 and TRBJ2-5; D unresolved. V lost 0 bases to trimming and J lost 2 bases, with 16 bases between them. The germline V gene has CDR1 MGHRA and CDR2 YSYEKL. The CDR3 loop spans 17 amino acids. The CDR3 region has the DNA TGCGCCAGCAGCCAAGATATTCGGCCTCCCGGGCAAGAGACCCAGTACTTC. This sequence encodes CASSQDIRPPGQETQYF.

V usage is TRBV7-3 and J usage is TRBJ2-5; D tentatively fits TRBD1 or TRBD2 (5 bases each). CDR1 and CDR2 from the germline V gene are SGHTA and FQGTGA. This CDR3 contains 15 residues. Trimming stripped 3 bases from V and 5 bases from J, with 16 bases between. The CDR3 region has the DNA TGTGCCAGCAGCTTTTCGGCAGGGCGGAGGGAGACCCAGTACTTC. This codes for CASSFSAGRRETQYF.

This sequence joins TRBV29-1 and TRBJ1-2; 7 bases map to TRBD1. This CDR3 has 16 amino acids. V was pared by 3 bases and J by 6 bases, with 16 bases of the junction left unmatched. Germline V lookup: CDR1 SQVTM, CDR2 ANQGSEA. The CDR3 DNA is TGCAGCGTTGAGGGACAGATATTAGCGCCCGACGATGGCTACACCTTC. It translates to CSVEGQILAPDDGYTF.

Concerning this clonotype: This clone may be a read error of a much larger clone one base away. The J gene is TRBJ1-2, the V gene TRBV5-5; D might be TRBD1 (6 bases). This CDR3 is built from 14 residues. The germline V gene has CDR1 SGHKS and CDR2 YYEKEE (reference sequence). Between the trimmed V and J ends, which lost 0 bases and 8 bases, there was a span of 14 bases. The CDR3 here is CASSLAGTKRGYTF. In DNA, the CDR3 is TGTGCCAGCAGCTTGGCCGGGACAAAAAGAGGCTACACCTTC.

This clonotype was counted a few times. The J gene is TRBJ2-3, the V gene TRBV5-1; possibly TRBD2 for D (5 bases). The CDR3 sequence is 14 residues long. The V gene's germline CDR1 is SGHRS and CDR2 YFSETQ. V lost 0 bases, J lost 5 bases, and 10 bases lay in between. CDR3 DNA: TGCGCCAGCAGCTTGGACGGGATCGAAGATACGCAGTATTTT. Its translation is CASSLDGIEDTQYF.

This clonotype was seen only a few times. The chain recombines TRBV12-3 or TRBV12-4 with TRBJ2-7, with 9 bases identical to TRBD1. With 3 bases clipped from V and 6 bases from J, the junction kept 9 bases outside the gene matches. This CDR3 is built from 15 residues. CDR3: CASSFVWTGDFEQYF. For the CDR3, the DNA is TGTGCCAGCAGTTTTGTGTGGACAGGGGACTTCGAGCAGTACTTC.

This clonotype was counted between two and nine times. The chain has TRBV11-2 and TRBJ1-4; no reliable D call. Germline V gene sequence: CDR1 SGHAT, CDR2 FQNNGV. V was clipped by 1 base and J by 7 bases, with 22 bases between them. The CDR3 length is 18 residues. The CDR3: CASSLGRGFSRALEKLFF. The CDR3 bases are TGTGCCAGCAGCTTAGGGCGGGGTTTCTCCCGGGCCCTTGAAAAACTGTTTTTT.

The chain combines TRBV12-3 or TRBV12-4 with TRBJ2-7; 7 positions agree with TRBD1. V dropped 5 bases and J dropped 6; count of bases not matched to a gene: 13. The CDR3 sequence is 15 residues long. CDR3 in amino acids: CASSHRDRDSREQYF. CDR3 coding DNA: TGTGCCAGCAGTCACCGCGACAGGGATTCGCGCGAGCAGTACTTC.

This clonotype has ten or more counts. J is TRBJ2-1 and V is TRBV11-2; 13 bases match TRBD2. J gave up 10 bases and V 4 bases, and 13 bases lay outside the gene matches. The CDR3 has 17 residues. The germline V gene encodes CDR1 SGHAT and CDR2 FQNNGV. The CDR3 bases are TGTGCCAGCAGCTACCCCCTACTAGCGGGGGGGCCCCCCGAGCAGTTCTTC. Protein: CASSYPLLAGGPPEQFF.

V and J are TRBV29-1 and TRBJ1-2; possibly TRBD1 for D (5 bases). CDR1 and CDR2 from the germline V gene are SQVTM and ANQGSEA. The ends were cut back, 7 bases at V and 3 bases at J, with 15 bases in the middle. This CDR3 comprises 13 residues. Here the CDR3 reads CSASGQRDYGYTF. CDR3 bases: TGCAGCGCCTCGGGGCAAAGGGACTATGGCTACACCTTC. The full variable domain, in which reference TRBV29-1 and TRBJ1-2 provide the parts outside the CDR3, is SAVISQKPSRDICQRGTSLTIQCQVDSQVTMMFWYRQQPGQSLTLIATANQGSEATYESGFVIDKFPISRPNLTFSTLTVSNMSPEDSSIYLCSASGQRDYGYTFGSGTRLTVV.

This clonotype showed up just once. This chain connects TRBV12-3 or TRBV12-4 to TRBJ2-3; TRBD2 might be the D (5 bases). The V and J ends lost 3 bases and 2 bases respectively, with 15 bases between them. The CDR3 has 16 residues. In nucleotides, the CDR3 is TGTGCCAGCAGTTTGAGGGCAAGGCTCTTCACAGATACGCAGTATTTT. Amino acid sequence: CASSLRARLFTDTQYF.

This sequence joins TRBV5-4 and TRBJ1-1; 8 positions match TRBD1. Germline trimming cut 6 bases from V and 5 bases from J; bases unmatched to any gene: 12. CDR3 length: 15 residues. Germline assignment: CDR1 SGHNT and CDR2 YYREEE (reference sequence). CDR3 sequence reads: CASKGTGGEGTEAFF. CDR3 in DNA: TGTGCCAGCAAAGGGACAGGCGGCGAAGGGACTGAAGCTTTCTTT. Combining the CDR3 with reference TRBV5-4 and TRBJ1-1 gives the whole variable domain ETGVTQSPTHLIKTRGQQVTLRCSSQSGHNTVSWYQQALGQGPQFIFQYYREEENGRGNFPPRFSGLQFPNYSSELNVNALELDDSALYLCASKGTGGEGTEAFFGQGTRLTVV.

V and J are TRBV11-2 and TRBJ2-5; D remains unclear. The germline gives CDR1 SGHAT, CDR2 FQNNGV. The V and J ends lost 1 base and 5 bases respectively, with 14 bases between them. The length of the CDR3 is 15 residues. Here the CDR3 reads CASSLVALGRETQYF. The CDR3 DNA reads TGTGCCAGCAGCTTAGTTGCCCTAGGACGGGAGACCCAGTACTTC. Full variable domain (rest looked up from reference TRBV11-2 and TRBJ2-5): EAGVAQSPRYKIIEKRQSVAFWCNPISGHATLYWYQQILGQGPKLLIQFQNNGVVDDSQLPKDRFSAERLKGVDSTLKIQPAKLEDSAVYLCASSLVALGRETQYFGPGTRLLVL.

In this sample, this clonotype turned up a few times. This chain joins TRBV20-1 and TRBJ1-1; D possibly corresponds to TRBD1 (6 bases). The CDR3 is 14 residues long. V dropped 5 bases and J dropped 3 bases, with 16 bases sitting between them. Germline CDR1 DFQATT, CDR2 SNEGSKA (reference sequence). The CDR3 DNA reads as TGCAGTGCTCCCCTCGGGGGGCTCGACACTGAAGCTTTCTTT. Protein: CSAPLGGLDTEAFF.

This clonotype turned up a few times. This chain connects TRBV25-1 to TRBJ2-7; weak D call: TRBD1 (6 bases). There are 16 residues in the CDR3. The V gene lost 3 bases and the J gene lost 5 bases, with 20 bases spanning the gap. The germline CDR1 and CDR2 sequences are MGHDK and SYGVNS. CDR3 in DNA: TGTGCCAGCAGTGACACAGGGAGAGGGATCGTCGACGAGCAGTACTTC. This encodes CASSDTGRGIVDEQYF.

The CDR3 spells CASSYSRGARQYF. The CDR3 DNA is TGTGCCAGCAGTTACTCCCGGGGCGCCCGGCAGTATTTT. The chain recombines TRBV6-5 with TRBJ2-3; TRBD1 or TRBD2 may be the D gene (5 bases each). Germline loops: CDR1 MNHEY, CDR2 SVGAGI. V shed 0 bases and J shed 11 bases, with 12 bases lying between them. The CDR3 consists of 13 residues.

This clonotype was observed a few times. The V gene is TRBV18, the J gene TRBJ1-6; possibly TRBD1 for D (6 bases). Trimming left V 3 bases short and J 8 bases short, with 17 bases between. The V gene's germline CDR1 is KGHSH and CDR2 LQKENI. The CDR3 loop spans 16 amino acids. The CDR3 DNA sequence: TGTGCCAGCTCACCTATTGGGGGCCAAACGGATTCACCCCTCCACTTT. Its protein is CASSPIGGQTDSPLHF.